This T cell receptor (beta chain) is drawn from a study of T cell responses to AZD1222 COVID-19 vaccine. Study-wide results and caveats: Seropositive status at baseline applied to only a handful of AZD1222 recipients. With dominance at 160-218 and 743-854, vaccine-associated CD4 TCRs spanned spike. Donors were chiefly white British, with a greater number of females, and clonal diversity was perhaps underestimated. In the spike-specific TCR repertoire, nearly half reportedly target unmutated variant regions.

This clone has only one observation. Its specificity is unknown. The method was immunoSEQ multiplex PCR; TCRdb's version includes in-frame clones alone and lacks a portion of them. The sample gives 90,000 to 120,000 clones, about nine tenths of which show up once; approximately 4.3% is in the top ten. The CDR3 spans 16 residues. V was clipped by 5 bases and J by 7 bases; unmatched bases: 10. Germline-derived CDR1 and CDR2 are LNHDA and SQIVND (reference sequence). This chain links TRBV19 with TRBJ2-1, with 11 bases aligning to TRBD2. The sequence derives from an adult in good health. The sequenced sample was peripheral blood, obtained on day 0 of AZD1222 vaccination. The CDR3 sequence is CASSPQGRLAGNEQFF. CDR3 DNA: TGTGCCAGTAGTCCGCAGGGGAGACTAGCGGGAAATGAGCAGTTCTTC.